Listed here is a single T cell receptor (beta chain). Its antigen is currently unknown. CDR1 SGHRS and CDR2 YFSETQ come from the germline V gene. V lost 3 bases and J lost 10, with 26 bases in between. The CDR3 is 16 amino acids. This sample was included in a study of T cell repertoires in cytomegalovirus infection. About the study: Peptides in the study included HLA-C-restricted and HLA-B-restricted CMV epitopes.

TCRdb recomputed calls from the reads with MiXCR, one row per CDR3 protein. In the table there are a few hundred thousand distinct CDR3 sequences, about 28% of which are singletons. Sequencing was performed on cultured PBMCs, taken from culture after CMV antigen stimulation. The sequence was collected from a human donor in good health (CMV status not recorded). Some clones in this sample may be carry-over from other donors' samples. The V call is TRBV5-1, the J call TRBJ2-7; unclear D gene. The CDR3 reads CASSSVVVRGLRPQYF. In DNA form, the CDR3 reads TGCGCCAGCAGCTCCGTGGTGGTTAGAGGCCTACGACCCCAGTACTTC.